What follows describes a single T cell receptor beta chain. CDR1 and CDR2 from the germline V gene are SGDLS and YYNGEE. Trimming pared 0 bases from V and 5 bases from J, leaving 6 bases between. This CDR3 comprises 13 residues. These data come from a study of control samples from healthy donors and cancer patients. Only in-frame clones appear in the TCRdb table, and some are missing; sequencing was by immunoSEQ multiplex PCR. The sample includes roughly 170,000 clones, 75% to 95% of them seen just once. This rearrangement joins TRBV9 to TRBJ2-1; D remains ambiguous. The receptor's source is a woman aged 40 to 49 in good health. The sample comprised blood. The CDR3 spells CASSVDYNNEQFF. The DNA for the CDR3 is TGTGCCAGCAGCGTAGATTACAACAATGAGCAGTTCTTC.